One sample yielded the 32 T cell receptor beta chains listed below, sequenced in a study of blood T cell repertoires in COVID-19. Profiled with immunoSEQ multiplex PCR; TCRdb holds only in-frame clones, not every one. The sample holds under 150,000 clones, nearly 85% seen once. The sequenced sample consisted of PBMCs or T cells enriched from blood (not recorded which). The source of these receptors is a man between 50 and 59 years old in a cohort exposed to, infected with or recovered from COVID-19 (not recorded which).

The V and J genes are TRBV27 and TRBJ1-3; D call uncertain. V was shortened by 6 bases and J by 4 bases, with 16 bases between the two germline ends. Germline-derived CDR1 and CDR2 are MNHEY and SMNVEV (reference sequence). This CDR3 comprises 15 residues. Written as DNA, the CDR3 is TGTGCCAGCAGCTTAACATCGGGGAACGGAAACACCATATATTTT. Translated: CASSLTSGNGNTIYF.

The table lists this clone with a few counts. The chain uses TRBV7-9 and TRBJ1-1; 7 positions agree with TRBD1. The ends lost 3 bases at V and 4 bases at J; junction bases unmatched: 5. Germline V lookup: CDR1 SEHNR, CDR2 FQNEAQ (reference sequence). This CDR3 has 14 amino acids. CDR3 DNA sequence: TGTGCCAGCAGCTTGATAGACAGGGCCACTGAAGCTTTCTTT. It codes for CASSLIDRATEAFF.

The chain combines TRBV19 with TRBJ2-7; D is undetermined. The CDR3 extends over 13 amino acids. CDR1 and CDR2 from the germline V gene are LNHDA and SQIVND (reference sequence). V was pared by 1 base and J by 2 bases, with 6 bases between. The CDR3 sequence is CASSIGSAYEQYF. In nucleotides, the CDR3 is TGTGCCAGTAGTATAGGGTCAGCCTACGAGCAGTACTTC.

This clone appeared once. V and J are TRBV15 and TRBJ1-3, with D unclear. Trimming pared 5 bases from V and 0 bases from J, leaving 8 bases between. The CDR3 sequence is 14 residues long. Germline CDR1 reads LNHNV; CDR2 reads YYDKDF (reference sequence). The CDR3 here is CATSPGPSGNTIYF. The CDR3 region has the DNA TGTGCCACCAGCCCCGGTCCCTCTGGAAACACCATATATTTT.

The chain combines TRBV18 with TRBJ1-2, with 7 bases fitting TRBD1. Trimming took 0 bases from V and 4 from J; bases not matched to a gene: 5. The germline V gene encodes CDR1 KGHSH and CDR2 LQKENI. The CDR3 has 15 residues. CDR3 sequence (DNA): TGTGCCAGCTCACCACCGGTGACAGGGAGCTATGGCTACACCTTC. Residues: CASSPPVTGSYGYTF. The full variable domain, its missing parts supplied by reference TRBV18 and TRBJ1-2, is NAGVMQNPRHLVRRRGQEARLRCSPMKGHSHVYWYRQLPEEGLKFMVYLQKENIIDESGMPKERFSAEFPKEGPSILRIQQVVRGDSAAYFCASSPPVTGSYGYTFGSGTRLTVV.

This sequence joins TRBV6-5 and TRBJ1-2, with D tentatively TRBD1 (6 bases). Per germline, CDR1 MNHEY and CDR2 SVGAGI. This CDR3 region has 13 residues. Trimming removed 6 bases at V and 7 bases at J, with 15 bases between. The CDR3 loop reads CASSRNRESGYTF. The CDR3 DNA sequence: TGTGCCAGCAGCCGAAACAGGGAAAGTGGCTACACCTTC.

This chain links TRBV2 with TRBJ2-3; the D gene is possibly TRBD1 (5 bases). CDR1 and CDR2 (germline): SNHLY, FYNNEI. The length of the CDR3 is 12 residues. The germline V and J ends were trimmed by 9 bases and 1 base, with 8 bases remaining between them. The CDR3 DNA is TGTGCCAGACCGACAGGCACAGATACGCAGTATTTT. This sequence encodes CARPTGTDTQYF. The whole variable domain, filled in from reference TRBV2 and TRBJ2-3, reads EPEVTQTPSHQVTQMGQEVILRCVPISNHLYFYWYRQILGQKVEFLVSFYNNEISEKSEIFDDQFSVERPDGSNFTLKIRSTKLEDSAMYFCARPTGTDTQYFGPGTRLTVL.

This sequence joins TRBV27 and TRBJ2-5, with TRBD1 as a possible D gene (5 bases). The CDR3 has 11 amino acids. Between the trimmed V and J ends, which lost 6 bases and 5 bases, there was a span of 7 bases. The germline V gene has CDR1 MNHEY and CDR2 SMNVEV (reference sequence). CDR3 loop: CASRGLETQYF. CDR3 sequence (DNA): TGTGCCAGCAGGGGGCTGGAGACCCAGTACTTC.

The rearrangement uses TRBV10-3 and TRBJ2-1, with 10 nucleotides matching TRBD2. The germline gives CDR1 ENHRY, CDR2 SYGVKD. V dropped 0 bases and J dropped 8; count of bases not matched to a gene: 10. The CDR3 runs 17 residues. The chain's CDR3 is CAISESPGLAGADEQFF. The CDR3 nucleotides read TGTGCCATCAGTGAGTCCCCCGGGCTAGCGGGAGCGGATGAGCAGTTCTTC.

The J gene is TRBJ1-5, the V gene TRBV6-2 or TRBV6-3; 9 bases line up with TRBD1. The CDR3 extends over 15 amino acids. Germline loops: CDR1 MNHEY, CDR2 SVGEGT. J gave up 4 bases and V 5 bases, and 6 bases lay outside the gene matches. The DNA for the CDR3 is TGTGCCAGCAGTGGGAGGGACAGGGTAAATCAGCCCCAGCATTTT. This encodes CASSGRDRVNQPQHF.

V gene TRBV28 combines with J gene TRBJ1-2, with 8 bases fitting TRBD1. Per the germline V gene, CDR1 is MDHEN and CDR2 is SYDVKM. Trimming cost V 5 bases and J 6 bases; bases outside gene matches: 8. The CDR3 runs 14 residues. CDR3 amino acids: CASSLPGQADGYTF. In nucleotides, the CDR3 is TGTGCCAGCAGTCTCCCGGGACAGGCTGATGGCTACACCTTC.

This chain connects TRBV12-3 or TRBV12-4 to TRBJ2-7, with D possibly matching TRBD1 (6 bases). The CDR3 is 12 residues long. The V end lost 6 bases, the J end lost 5 bases, and 11 bases lay between the germline ends. Here the CDR3 DNA reads TGTGCCAGCAGCCCAGGGGTCGACGAGCAGTACTTC. Translated: CASSPGVDEQYF.

The gene calls are TRBV10-3 and TRBJ1-5; a weak D match, TRBD1 (5 bases). V was pared by 7 bases and J by 6 bases, with 13 bases between. Germline CDR1 ENHRY, CDR2 SYGVKD. The CDR3 spans 13 residues. CDR3 amino acids: CAITPGQGQPQHF. In nucleotides, the CDR3 is TGTGCCATCACCCCCGGGCAGGGTCAGCCCCAGCATTTT.

The J gene is TRBJ1-5, the V gene TRBV18, with 8 bases lining up with TRBD1. The V gene's germline CDR1 is KGHSH and CDR2 LQKENI. CDR3 size: 15 residues. The ends lost 2 bases at V and 1 base at J; junction bases unmatched: 1. The CDR3 loop reads CASSPDRGSNQPQHF. The CDR3 bases are TGTGCCAGCTCACCAGACAGGGGAAGCAATCAGCCCCAGCATTTT.

This rearrangement joins TRBV3-1 (or the pseudogene TRBV3-2) to TRBJ2-5, with D perhaps matching TRBD1 (5 bases). The germline V gene encodes CDR1 LGHDT and CDR2 YNNKEL (reference sequence). This CDR3 comprises 16 residues. Trimming left V 0 bases short and J 5 bases short, with 16 bases between. The CDR3 region is CASSQENGQGWETQYF. The CDR3 coding sequence is TGTGCCAGCAGCCAAGAGAATGGGCAGGGATGGGAGACCCAGTACTTC.

The V call is TRBV9, the J call TRBJ2-3; 8 nucleotides align to TRBD2. The CDR3 has 15 amino acids. Germline V gives CDR1 SGDLS, CDR2 YYNGEE. The CDR3 DNA sequence: TGTTCTAGCTCCTTGATCGGGAGGGCCCCAGATACGCAGTATTTT. This codes for CSSSLIGRAPDTQYF.

V and J are TRBV7-2 and TRBJ1-5; 7 nucleotides align to TRBD1. This CDR3 is built from 14 residues. Per the germline V gene, CDR1 is SGHTA and CDR2 is FQGNSA. V lost 1 base, J lost 7 bases, and 4 bases stayed unmatched. The CDR3 bases are TGTGCCAGCAGCTTAGGAGGGGGCGCGCAGCCCCAGCATTTT. It yields the protein CASSLGGGAQPQHF.

This clone was detected a few times. This sequence joins TRBV6-5 and TRBJ1-2, with D uncertain. Per germline, CDR1 MNHEY and CDR2 SVGAGI. Trimming took off 5 bases at V and 4 bases at J, with 11 bases between the two ends. There are 13 residues in the CDR3. The CDR3 region has the DNA TGTGCCAGCAGTCAACAGCGGACCTATGGCTACACCTTC. Translated: CASSQQRTYGYTF.

V is TRBV5-1 and J is TRBJ2-2, with 8 bases matching TRBD2. Germline loops: CDR1 SGHRS, CDR2 YFSETQ. There are 14 residues in the CDR3. The V gene end was trimmed by 5 bases and the J gene end by 3 bases; junction bases not matched to a gene: 3. The CDR3 region has the DNA TGCGCCAGCAGAAAAGCGGGAGACACCGGGGAGCTGTTTTTT. Translation: CASRKAGDTGELFF.

The rearrangement uses TRBV5-1 and TRBJ2-7; D possibly corresponds to TRBD2 (5 bases). The CDR3 consists of 15 residues. Germline-derived CDR1 and CDR2 are SGHRS and YFSETQ. The germline V and J ends were trimmed by 0 bases and 5 bases, with 15 bases remaining between them. CDR3 amino acids: CASSLVARLGDEQYF. The CDR3 bases are TGCGCCAGCAGCTTGGTAGCCAGGCTCGGGGACGAGCAGTACTTC. Using reference TRBV5-1 and TRBJ2-7 for the parts outside the CDR3, the full variable domain is KAGVTQTPRYLIKTRGQQVTLSCSPISGHRSVSWYQQTPGQGLQFLFEYFSETQRNKGNFPGRFSGRQFSNSRSEMNVSTLELGDSALYLCASSLVARLGDEQYFGPGTRLTVT.

V and J are TRBV4-3 and TRBJ2-7, with a tentative D call TRBD1 (6 bases). This CDR3 spans 15 amino acids. With 0 bases removed from V and 2 bases from J, the gap between germline ends came to 11 bases. In germline, CDR1 is LGHNA, CDR2 YSLEER. The CDR3 protein is CASSQDFRGPYEQYF. DNA of the CDR3: TGCGCCAGCAGCCAAGACTTCAGGGGCCCCTACGAGCAGTACTTC.

The genes are TRBV18 and TRBJ1-5; 11 bases fit TRBD1. The CDR3 extends over 17 amino acids. The J segment lost 6 bases and the V segment lost 3 bases, leaving 10 bases of the junction unmatched. Per germline, CDR1 KGHSH and CDR2 LQKENI. This CDR3 is CASSPRAGQGASQPQHF. CDR3 nucleotides: TGTGCCAGCTCACCCCGAGCCGGACAGGGGGCAAGTCAGCCCCAGCATTTT.

This clone was counted ten times or more. The V and J genes are TRBV19 and TRBJ2-3; TRBD1 agrees at 8 bases. This CDR3 region has 13 residues. The junction had 4 bases not matched to a gene; V was cut back by 4 bases and J by 7 bases. Per the germline V gene, CDR1 is LNHDA and CDR2 is SQIVND (reference sequence). The chain's CDR3 is CASSTDRGYTQYF. CDR3 coding DNA: TGTGCCAGTAGTACAGACAGGGGCTATACGCAGTATTTT.

The chain combines TRBV5-6 with TRBJ2-1; maybe TRBD2 (6 bases). V dropped 2 bases and J dropped 0 bases, with 12 bases sitting between them. The germline CDR1 and CDR2 sequences are SGHDT and YYEEEE. The CDR3 runs 16 residues. The CDR3 protein is CASSLAVGGSYNEQFF. The CDR3 DNA is TGTGCCAGCAGCTTAGCCGTGGGGGGCTCCTACAATGAGCAGTTCTTC.

The chain joins TRBV19 to TRBJ2-7; D may be TRBD2 (5 bases). Germline V gene data show CDR1 as LNHDA and CDR2 as SQIVND (reference sequence). The V end lost 5 bases, the J end lost 0 bases, and 14 bases lay between the germline ends. This CDR3 spans 15 amino acids. CDR3 protein: CASSAGRGHSYEQYF. The CDR3 DNA is TGTGCCAGTAGTGCGGGCCGCGGCCACTCCTACGAGCAGTACTTC.

This chain links TRBV6-1 with TRBJ1-5; D is possibly TRBD1 (5 bases). Per germline, CDR1 MNHNS and CDR2 SASEGT. The CDR3 has 13 amino acids. The germline V and J ends were trimmed by 2 bases and 4 bases, with 6 bases remaining between them. CDR3: CASSEQGNQPQHF. The CDR3 nucleotides are TGTGCCAGCAGTGAACAGGGAAATCAGCCCCAGCATTTT.

This rearrangement joins TRBV5-1 to TRBJ2-7; TRBD1 matches at 8 bases. V trimming: 0 bases; J trimming: 5 bases; junction bases outside the gene matches: 4. CDR1 and CDR2 from the germline V gene are SGHRS and YFSETQ. The CDR3 contains 14 residues. CDR3 coding DNA: TGCGCCAGCAGCTTGGGCCAGGGGGCGGACGAGCAGTACTTC. Its protein product is CASSLGQGADEQYF.

The chain links TRBV4-1 to TRBJ1-6; D is possibly TRBD1 (6 bases). CDR3 size: 14 residues. V lost 4 bases, J lost 4 bases, and 8 bases lay in between. Germline V gene data show CDR1 as MGHRA and CDR2 as YSYEKL. The CDR3 reads CASSPGQYNSPLHF. The DNA of the CDR3 is TGCGCCAGCAGCCCCGGACAGTATAATTCACCCCTCCACTTT.

The rearrangement links TRBV5-4 to TRBJ2-1; 9 bases map to TRBD1. The germline gives CDR1 SGHNT, CDR2 YYREEE (reference sequence). Trimming removed 4 bases from V and 5 bases from J; junction bases left unmatched: 7. CDR3 size: 15 residues. CDR3 DNA: TGTGCCAGCAGCGCCGGGACAGGGTGGAACAATGAGCAGTTCTTC. This encodes CASSAGTGWNNEQFF.

The V call is TRBV12-1, the J call TRBJ1-1; no check of the table's D call, TRBD1, against the DNA was made. TRBV12-1 is listed as a pseudogene. The CDR3 has 15 residues. CDR3 nucleotides: TGTGCCAGCAGCCCAGGACAGGGGAGTTCTACTGAAGCTTTCTTT. Encoded protein: CASSPGQGSSTEAFF.

A few counts support this clone. This chain uses TRBV18 with TRBJ1-4; tentative D call: TRBD1 (6 bases). There are 15 residues in the CDR3. The V end was cut by 4 bases, the J end by 6 bases, with 15 bases between. Germline V lookup: CDR1 KGHSH, CDR2 LQKENI. The CDR3 sequence: CASSLGTRGYEKLFF. CDR3 sequence (DNA): TGTGCCAGCTCACTTGGGACAAGGGGGTATGAAAAACTGTTTTTT.

J is TRBJ1-6 and V is TRBV7-2, with D maybe TRBD1 (5 bases). Trimming removed 2 bases from V and 9 bases from J, with 17 bases in between. The CDR3 is made up of 16 amino acids. Germline lookup yields CDR1 SGHTA and CDR2 FQGNSA. The DNA for the CDR3 is TGTGCCAGCAGCTTAAGTCGAGCGGGACTTGGTTCACCCCTCCACTTT. The encoded protein is CASSLSRAGLGSPLHF. Full variable domain (missing parts from reference TRBV7-2 and TRBJ1-6): GAGVSQSPSNKVTEKGKDVELRCDPISGHTALYWYRQSLGQGLEFLIYFQGNSAPDKSGLPSDRFSAERTGGSVSTLTIQRTQQEDSAVYLCASSLSRAGLGSPLHFGNGTRLTVT.